This T cell receptor beta chain was sequenced in a study of blood T cell repertoires in COVID-19 (dated by TCRdb to about 2020). A note on the overall study: Collaborator samples came from the United States, Italy and Spain and covered acute and convalescent phases of COVID-19. The repertoires were released in a freely available public database meant as a resource for research on the immune response to SARS-CoV-2. The sample metadata nearly always contained a de-identified subject ID, COVID-19 status, age in years and sex. Where available, HLA class I and class II types were taken from metadata supplied by the sample provider and were not determined by assay-based typing. The samples were drawn from the first 160 participants of the ongoing ImmuneRACE study and from 950 to 1,500 subjects provided by 6 global collaborators. The material from the prospective study consisted of cDNA or gDNA derived from T cells, B-cell-depleted T cells, or PBMCs. Deeply sampled blood TCRbeta repertoires from subjects exposed to, actively infected with, or recovered from COVID-19 were included in the dataset. What the study reported, not specific to this receptor: How much clinical and demographic metadata was included differed by source and by participant, and the metadata was provided uncurated.

Collaborating institutions collected whole blood in K2EDTA tubes following their own protocols. For TCRbeta analysis, collaborators shipped samples as frozen whole blood, isolated PBMCs, or DNA extracted from either of those sample types. On this clone: No antigen is known for it. No per-base quality is available; no much larger clone lies one base away.

TCRbeta CDR3 regions were amplified from genomic DNA using the immunoSEQ Assay, a bias-controlled multiplex PCR. Per the original workflow: The number of nucleated cells in each sample was estimated from the amplification of reference gene primers within the assay. To quantify the absolute abundance of each unique TCRbeta CDR3 rearrangement, sequence reads were collapsed and filtered. For each sample, productive Simpson clonality was calculated by taking the square root of Simpson's diversity index across productive rearrangements. In TCRdb, the immuneACCESS table is reduced to in-frame sequences with V and J assigned. These tables do not hold every clone; where another copy was compared, an unresolved V gene accounts for under half, and the others remain unexplained. V and J calls and clone size are copied from that table; D and trimming were computed from the DNA. This sample has about 81,000 clones in its table, and around 80% of those were observed once. Of the sample, roughly 7.4% falls within the top ten clones.

The source is a human donor in a cohort sampled during active COVID-19. Sequenced input: peripheral blood.

The CDR3 has the sequence CASQGAHRRGGELFF. The nucleotides are TGTGCCAGCCAAGGCGCTCACCGGAGGGGCGGGGAGCTGTTTTTT. Recombination joined TRBV27 with TRBJ2-2; D gene: possibly TRBD2, on 6 matching bases. CDR1 and CDR2, per the germline V gene (reference sequence), are MNHEY and SMNVEV. Deletion took 8 bases off V and 7 bases off J, with a span of 20 bases between the germline ends. Taken from cysteine to phenylalanine, the CDR3 has 15 residues. CDR3 DNA only is kept here, 45 bases in frame from base 1.